This T cell receptor beta chain emerged from a study of blood T cell repertoires in COVID-19. Study context: COVID-19 samples, acute and convalescent, were from the United States, Italy and Spain. The analysed material was cDNA or gDNA that came from T cells, B-cell-depleted T cells, or PBMCs.

Original processing notes: Counts of nucleated cells, estimated from reference gene primer amplification, were obtained. Method: immunoSEQ multiplex PCR; TCRdb's copy keeps in-frame clones and lacks some. That table furnishes V, J and clone size, whereas the DNA furnished D and trimming. Seen here are under 250,000 clones, 81% observed once, and the top ten hold roughly 8%. CDR3 length equals 14 residues. The germline V gene has CDR1 LNHDA and CDR2 SQIVND (reference sequence). Unmatched junction bases numbered 7, after V lost 7 bases and J lost 8 bases. The sequence came from a woman of 80 years or more with acute or convalescent COVID-19. The chain employs TRBV19 and TRBJ1-6; 8 nucleotides align to TRBD1. Sequenced: peripheral blood. CDR3 protein: CASNDRGWDSPLHF. The CDR3 region has the DNA TGTGCCAGTAATGACAGGGGTTGGGATTCACCCCTCCACTTT.